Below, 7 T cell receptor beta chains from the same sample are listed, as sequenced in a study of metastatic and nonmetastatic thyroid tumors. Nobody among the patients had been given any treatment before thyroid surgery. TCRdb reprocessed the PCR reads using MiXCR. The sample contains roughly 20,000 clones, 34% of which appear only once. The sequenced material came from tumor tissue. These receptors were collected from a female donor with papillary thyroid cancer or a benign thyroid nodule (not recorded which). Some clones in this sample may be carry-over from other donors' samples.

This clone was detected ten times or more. The CDR3 loop reads CASSVGGLAGALSYNEQFF. The CDR3 DNA reads as TGTGCCAGCAGCGTAGGGGGACTAGCGGGAGCTCTCTCCTACAATGAGCAGTTCTTC. The chain combines TRBV9 with TRBJ2-1, with 14 bases identical to TRBD2. V shed 0 bases and J 0 bases; nucleotides not matched to a gene: 5. CDR1 SGDLS and CDR2 YYNGEE come from the germline V gene. This CDR3 contains 19 residues.

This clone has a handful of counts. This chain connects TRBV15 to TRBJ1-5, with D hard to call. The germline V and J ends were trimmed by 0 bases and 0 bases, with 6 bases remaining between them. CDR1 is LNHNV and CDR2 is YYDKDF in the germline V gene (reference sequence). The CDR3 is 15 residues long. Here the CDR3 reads CATSRDLDSNQPQHF. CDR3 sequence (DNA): TGTGCCACCAGCAGAGATTTGGATAGCAATCAGCCCCAGCATTTT.

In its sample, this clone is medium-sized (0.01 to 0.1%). CDR3 sequence: CASGLRTSGTYSYEQYF. The CDR3 DNA is TGTGCTAGTGGTTTGAGGACTAGCGGGACTTACTCCTACGAGCAGTACTTC. V usage is TRBV12-5 and J usage is TRBJ2-7, with 12 nucleotides matching TRBD2. Germline CDR1 and CDR2: LGHNT and FRNRAP. The CDR3 covers 17 residues. V shed 2 bases, J shed 0 bases, and the junction held 5 bases outside the gene matches. Full variable domain (outside the CDR3, taken from reference TRBV12-5 and TRBJ2-7): DARVTQTPRHKVTEMGQEVTMRCQPILGHNTVFWYRQTMMQGLELLAYFRNRAPLDDSGMPKDRFSAEMPDATLATLKIQPSEPRDSAVYFCASGLRTSGTYSYEQYFGPGTRLTVT.

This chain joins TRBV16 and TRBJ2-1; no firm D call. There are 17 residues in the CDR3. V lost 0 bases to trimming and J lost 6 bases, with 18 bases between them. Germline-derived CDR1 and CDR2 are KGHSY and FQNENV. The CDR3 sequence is CASSQSPGSQAVNEQFF. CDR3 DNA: TGTGCCAGCAGCCAATCCCCGGGCAGCCAAGCCGTCAATGAGCAGTTCTTC.

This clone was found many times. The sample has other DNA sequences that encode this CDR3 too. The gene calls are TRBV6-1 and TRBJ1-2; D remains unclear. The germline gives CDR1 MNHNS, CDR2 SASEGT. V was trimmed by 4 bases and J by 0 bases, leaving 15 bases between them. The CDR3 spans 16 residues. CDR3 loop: CASSVEDGKPNYGYTF. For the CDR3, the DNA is TGTGCCAGCAGTGTGGAGGACGGGAAACCTAACTATGGCTACACCTTC.

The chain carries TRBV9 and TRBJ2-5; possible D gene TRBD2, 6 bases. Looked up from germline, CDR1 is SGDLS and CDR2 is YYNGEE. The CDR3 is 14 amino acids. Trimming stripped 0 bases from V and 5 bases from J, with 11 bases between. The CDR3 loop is CASSVDPGGETQYF. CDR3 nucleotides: TGTGCCAGCAGCGTAGATCCCGGGGGTGAGACCCAGTACTTC.

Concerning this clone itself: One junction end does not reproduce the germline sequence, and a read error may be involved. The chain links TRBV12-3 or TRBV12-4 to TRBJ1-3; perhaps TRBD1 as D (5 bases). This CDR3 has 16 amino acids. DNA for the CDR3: TGTGCCAGCAGTTTAGTAGGGGACCCCTCTGGAAACACCATATACTTT. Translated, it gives CASSLVGDPSGNTIYF.